This is a list of T cell receptor beta chains from one sample in a study of T cell repertoires in cytomegalovirus infection. MiXCR was run by TCRdb on the reads, yielding one entry per CDR3 protein. This table holds about 830,000 distinct CDR3 sequences, about 33% found once. These TCRs are of unknown antigen specificity. The starting material was cultured CD8+ T cells from PBMCs, obtained from culture after CMV antigen stimulation. The receptor set was obtained from a human donor in good health (CMV status not recorded). Some clones in this sample may be carry-over from other donors' samples. CDR3s include the opening cysteine and the closing phenylalanine or tryptophan. Each record gives: D gene, CDR3 length, V gene, J gene, clone size, CDR3 DNA, CDR3 protein. D genes are given only for firm matches. The size field is filled for only some rows; it gives once, few, many or a size class.

TRBD2,14,TRBV4-2,TRBJ2-2,once,TGTGCCAGCACGACTAGCCTCAACACCGGGGAGCTGTTTTTT,CASTTSLNTGELFF
.,13,TRBV11-2,TRBJ1-1,.,TGTGCCAGCAGCGAACCTACCATGCCGACGGCTTTCTTT,CASSEPTMPTAFF
.,14,TRBV7-9,TRBJ1-4,many,TGTGCCAGCAGCCTCCGGGACGGGCATGAAAAACTGTTTTTT,CASSLRDGHEKLFF
.,16,TRBV15,TRBJ2-1,once,TGTGCCACCAGCAGGGGGAAGACAGCCTCCTACAATGAGCAGTTCTTC,CATSRGKTASYNEQFF
.,14,TRBV28,TRBJ2-2,.,TGTGCCAGCAGTCCCAGGAGGTTCGCCGGGGAGCTGTTTTTT,CASSPRRFAGELFF
TRBD1,12,TRBV27,TRBJ1-2,.,TGTGCCAGCTCGGACAGGCCTTATGGCTACACCTTC,CASSDRPYGYTF
.,17,TRBV19,TRBJ2-3,few,TGTGCCAGTGGGCCCTTGAATGGACTCATGGGCACAGATACGCAGTATTTT,CASGPLNGLMGTDTQYF
.,16,TRBV12-3/TRBV12-4,TRBJ1-4,.,TGTGCCAGCAGTTTAGGGTGGGGGGATTCAGGAGAAAAACTGTTTTTT,CASSLGWGDSGEKLFF
.,12,TRBV6-1,TRBJ2-7,few,TGTGCCAGCAGGCCCCGGAGCTACGAGCAGTACTTC,CASRPRSYEQYF
.,15,TRBV10-3,TRBJ2-3,.,TGTGCCATCGATAGTGAGCGGCGGATAGGGGATACGCAGTATTTT,CAIDSERRIGDTQYF
.,12,TRBV7-6,TRBJ1-6,few,TGTGCCAGCAGCTCTGGGGCTTCACCCCTCCACTTT,CASSSGASPLHF
.,15,TRBV7-9,TRBJ2-1,.,TGTGCCAGCAGCCATCCAGGGGATGGGGTATATGAGCAGTTCTTC,CASSHPGDGVYEQFF
.,15,TRBV7-2,TRBJ2-5,many,TGTGCCAGCAGCTCCTCAGGAGGGGGCCTGGAGACCCAGTACTTC,CASSSSGGGLETQYF
.,17,TRBV6-5,TRBJ1-1,many,TGTGCCAGCAGTTCGGGAGCCCCAGGGATAGTGAACACTGAAGCTTTCTTT,CASSSGAPGIVNTEAFF
.,20,TRBV12-5,TRBJ2-2,many,TGTGCTAGTGGTTTGCCATCTGGGACCGCCCGGGAATTGGACACCGGGGAGCTGTTTTTT,CASGLPSGTARELDTGELFF
.,16,TRBV19,TRBJ2-3,few,TGTGCCAGTAGTATATTAGTCCTGGGACCCACGGATACGCAGTATTTT,CASSILVLGPTDTQYF
.,17,TRBV5-5,TRBJ1-6,.,TGTGCCAGCAGCCCCGGGATTAGGTACTCCTATAATTCACCCCTCCACTTT,CASSPGIRYSYNSPLHF
.,12,TRBV6-8,TRBJ1-5,many,TGTGCCAGCAGTTCCTGTCTTTGGCCCCAGCATTTT,CASSSCLWPQHF
TRBD2,17,TRBV7-9,TRBJ2-5,few,TGTGCCAGCAGCTTCACTAGCGGAAGATACCCTCCAGAGACCCAGTACTTC,CASSFTSGRYPPETQYF
TRBD2,16,TRBV7-6,TRBJ2-5,.,TGTGCCAGCAGCTTCCTAGCGGGGGTGCTCCAAGAGACCCGGTACTTC,CASSFLAGVLQETRYF
TRBD1,16,TRBV14,TRBJ1-1,.,TGTGCCAGCAGCCACCGGGACAGGGTCGATGGGACTGAAGCTTTCTTT,CASSHRDRVDGTEAFF
TRBD1,14,TRBV20-1,TRBJ1-1,.,TGCAGTGCTAGGCCGGGACAGGTTCGGACTGAAGCTTTCTTT,CSARPGQVRTEAFF
.,16,TRBV7-8,TRBJ2-1,.,TGTGCCAGCAGCTTACTGACGGTTAGCTCCTACAATGAGCAGTTCTTC,CASSLLTVSSYNEQFF
.,14,TRBV7-3,TRBJ1-1,.,TGTGCCAGCAGCTCGTCAGGGTCGAACACTGAAGCTTTCTTT,CASSSSGSNTEAFF
TRBD1,15,TRBV12-3/TRBV12-4,TRBJ1-6,.,TGTGCCAGTCAGGGGGAAGGGGGCTATAATTCACCCCTCCACTTT,CASQGEGGYNSPLHF
.,17,TRBV6-5,TRBJ1-1,.,TGTGCCAGCAGTCTAACTATCCTGGGAGCCCTGAACACTGAAGCTTTCTTT,CASSLTILGALNTEAFF
.,13,TRBV7-2,TRBJ1-1,many,TGTGCCAGCAGCATGGGACCGGGAACTGAAGCTTTCTTT,CASSMGPGTEAFF
.,12,TRBV7-9,TRBJ1-4,.,TGTGCCAGCAGCTGGGGGCGTGAAAAACTGTTTTTT,CASSWGREKLFF
TRBD2,16,TRBV7-2,TRBJ2-3,many,TGTGCCAGCAGCAGAGGGACTAGCGGGGGCACAGATACGCAGTATTTT,CASSRGTSGGTDTQYF
TRBD1,14,TRBV7-9,TRBJ2-1,.,TGTGCCAGCAGCTTTCGGGACAGTTGGCATGAGCAGTTCTTC,CASSFRDSWHEQFF
TRBD1,13,TRBV2,TRBJ2-7,.,TGTGCCAGCAGACCCGGGACAGATTACGAGCAGTACTTC,CASRPGTDYEQYF
.,14,TRBV7-9,TRBJ1-2,.,TGTGCCAGCAGCGTCGTACCCGATAACTATGGCTACACCTTC,CASSVVPDNYGYTF
.,15,TRBV6-1,TRBJ1-3,.,TGTGCCAGCAGGGCGAGGCAATTCTCTGGAAACACCATATATTTT,CASRARQFSGNTIYF